This T cell receptor (beta chain) is drawn from a study of cytomegalovirus exposure and HLA in healthy donors. Study in general: The roughly 120 validation repertoires used the same platform as the approximately 670 first-cohort repertoires (as reported by a later analysis).

CDR1 and CDR2 from the germline V gene are SNHLY and FYNNEI. This CDR3 has 14 amino acids. The V end lost 3 bases, the J end lost 4 bases, and 13 bases lay between the germline ends. This clone was seen once. What it binds is unknown. Study observations and caveats: Overall, some 160 TCR beta chains were annotated as cytomegalovirus-associated. Testing in vitro showed three CMV-associated chains specific for CMV antigens.

The donors were members of the validation cohort comprising over a hundred subjects, separate from the approximately 630-subject first cohort. Measured with immunoSEQ multiplex PCR; TCRdb has only the in-frame clones, and not every one. The profile shows almost 70,000 clones, nearly 96% of them singletons. This clonotype originated in a woman under 30 in good health and CMV-seropositive. The genes are TRBV2 and TRBJ2-7; D possibly corresponds to TRBD1 (6 bases). Sequences were obtained from PBMCs. CDR3: CASSDGTYTYEQYF. The CDR3 coding sequence is TGTGCCAGCAGTGATGGGACATATACATACGAGCAGTACTTC.